The TCR beta chain under discussion was sequenced for a study of T cell responses to AZD1222 COVID-19 vaccine (dated by TCRdb to 2020 to 2022). About the study as a whole: AZD1222 recipients whose second dose came at about 4 weeks and those whose second dose came at about 12 weeks were combined into one group, since spike-specific TCR depth and breadth did not differ between the two schedules. A total of approximately 230 trial participants underwent TCR sequencing, of whom around 200 received two doses of AZD1222 and some 26 received two doses of the MenACWY control vaccine. Trial participants were enrolled by age into 18-55, 56-69 and 70-plus year subgroups, with around 150, 28 and 57 TCR-sequenced participants respectively.

This clone has just one count. The clone's antigen remains unknown. It has no much larger one-base neighbor in the sample; base qualities were not kept. The sample's time point label, decoded: baseline before first vaccination. Samples from vaccinated people were obtained from the UK trials COV001 and COV002, which included a single-blind randomized controlled phase 2/3 trial of AZD1222 (ChAdOx1 nCoV-19) in healthy adults. For TCRbeta chain sequencing, PBMC samples from trial participants were taken at day 0 and at day 28 after the second dose. Inclusive of the bounding cysteine and phenylalanine, the CDR3 is 17 residues long. Only CDR3 DNA remains: 51 bases, in frame from the first base. The CDR3 regions of human TCRbeta chains were analyzed by immunosequencing. The authors' analysis ran thus. TCRs in the repertoires were matched against a reference library of SARS-CoV-2-specific TCRs that had been generated with the MIRA antigen-specificity platform. Breadth was defined as the fraction of unique TCRs that were SARS-CoV-2-associated. Depth was defined as the fraction of total T cells that were SARS-CoV-2-associated. Using the MIRA data, every spike-specific TCR was mapped to the spike region that the TCR reacted to and assigned to either a CD4 or a CD8 class. Log10-transformed breadth and depth values were compared by one-way ANOVA with Sidak's multiple comparisons tests. In its TCRdb copy, this immuneACCESS table keeps in-frame sequences only and misses some clones. Where compared with another copy, unresolved V genes explain less than half of these, and the others have no known cause. D and trimming come from the DNA, and the V and J calls and clone size come from that table. Present in this sample are some 160,000 clones, roughly 93% of which were seen just once. Clones ranked in the top ten supply roughly 0.9% of the sample.

Results the study describes overall, beyond this receptor: Participants were mostly white British and included more females than males, and it was suggested by the authors that clonal diversity may have been underestimated. Spike-specific TCR breadth and depth rose significantly after two AZD1222 doses compared with day 0 and with MenACWY recipients. Conclusions about previously exposed vaccinees are limited, since just six AZD1222 recipients were seropositive for SARS-CoV-2 at baseline. No day 14 peak-response samples were available, so repertoires were characterized only after the peak T cell response. CD4 TCRs associated with the vaccine covered the entire spike protein, and the dominant responses were in regions 160-218 and 743-854. Nearly half of unique spike-specific TCRs reportedly recognized epitopes outside regions mutated in the B.1.351 and B.1.1.7 variants. In the small 56-69-year group, the increase in depth fell short of significance, most likely because of low power.

The rearrangement combines TRBV21-1 with TRBJ2-5; the table's D call TRBD2 went unverified against the DNA. TRBV21-1 constitutes a pseudogene. This clonotype was sampled from an adult in good health. The sequences come from peripheral blood, collected on day 0 of AZD1222 vaccination. Here is the DNA: TGTGCCAGCACCCTAATGAGCGGGGGGGATCCCCAAGAGACCCAGTACTTC. It is translated as CASTLMSGGDPQETQYF.